This entry lists 26 T cell receptor beta chains sequenced from one sample in a study of OX40 agonist ivuxolimab in advanced cancers. The table came from immunoSEQ multiplex PCR; TCRdb's copy has only in-frame clones and leaves some out. The sample has about 81,000 clones; about 88% are singletons. Sequenced material: CD4+ or CD8+ T cells sorted from blood, taken in a trial of the OX40 agonist ivuxolimab. These receptors originate from an adult with an advanced solid tumor such as melanoma, head and neck, liver or kidney cancer.

The CDR3 spells CASTLGRTNTEAFF. Here the CDR3 DNA reads TGTGCCAGTACTTTAGGCCGCACGAACACTGAAGCTTTCTTT. The chain links TRBV19 to TRBJ1-1, with unresolved D. CDR3 size: 14 residues. Germline CDR1 LNHDA, CDR2 SQIVND (reference sequence). The ends were cut back, 7 bases at V and 1 base at J, with 13 bases in the middle.

The rearrangement links TRBV29-1 to TRBJ1-2; the D is unclear. This CDR3 has 13 amino acids. CDR1 and CDR2 (germline): SQVTM, ANQGSEA. Between the trimmed V and J ends, which lost 4 bases and 4 bases, there was a span of 13 bases. The CDR3 region has the DNA TGCAGCGTTGCCGTCTCGGAGTTCTATGGCTACACCTTC. Its translation: CSVAVSEFYGYTF.

As for this clone: The missing conserved phenylalanine or tryptophan at the end of this CDR3 makes a read error likely. V gene TRBV18 combines with J gene TRBJ1-6; tentatively, D is TRBD1 (6 bases). The germline V gene encodes CDR1 KGHSH and CDR2 LQKENI. CDR3 length: 15 amino acids. V was shortened by 4 bases and J by 7 bases, with 14 bases between the two germline ends. In DNA form, the CDR3 reads TGTGCCAGCTCACTGGTCGGGACACCCAATTCACCCCTCCACCTT. Translation gives CASSLVGTPNSPLHL.

The chain links TRBV10-3 to TRBJ1-2; 7 bases agree with TRBD1. Germline V lookup: CDR1 ENHRY, CDR2 SYGVKD. V lost 10 bases, J lost 3 bases, and 8 bases stayed unmatched. There are 13 residues in the CDR3. The DNA for the CDR3 is TGTGCCACCCTTTCCGGGACAGACTATGGCTACACCTTC. Amino acids: CATLSGTDYGYTF.

This clone showed up just once. V usage is TRBV19 and J usage is TRBJ2-3; D is uncertain. Trimming pared 3 bases from V and 2 bases from J, leaving 6 bases between. The CDR3 totals 13 residues. Per the germline V gene, CDR1 is LNHDA and CDR2 is SQIVND (reference sequence). DNA for the CDR3: TGTGCCAGTAGTATGCCCGCCACAGATACGCAGTATTTT. It is translated as CASSMPATDTQYF.

The chain recombines TRBV7-6 with TRBJ1-5, with TRBD1 matching over 7 bases. CDR3 length equals 14 residues. Trimming removed 4 bases from V and 6 bases from J; junction bases left unmatched: 6. Per germline, CDR1 SGHVS and CDR2 FNYEAQ. The CDR3 region has the DNA TGTGCCAGCAGCTCTCAGACAGGGAGTCAGCCCCAGCATTTT. It translates to CASSSQTGSQPQHF.

The chain couples TRBV9 to TRBJ2-5, with a weak D call TRBD1 (6 bases). The CDR3 spans 14 residues. Deletions cut 0 bases from V and 5 bases from J, with 11 bases between. Germline values: CDR1 SGDLS, CDR2 YYNGEE. DNA for the CDR3: TGTGCCAGCAGCGTAGAGGGGGTAGGGGAGACCCAGTACTTC. Protein sequence: CASSVEGVGETQYF.

The chain is built from TRBV5-6 and TRBJ2-7; D gene uncertain. This CDR3 region has 14 residues. V was cut by 1 base and J by 5 bases, with 13 bases left in between. Germline assignment: CDR1 SGHDT and CDR2 YYEEEE. The CDR3 here is CASSLYRGVHEQYF. CDR3 sequence (DNA): TGTGCCAGCAGCTTGTATCGAGGAGTCCACGAGCAGTACTTC.

V usage is TRBV2 and J usage is TRBJ1-5, with a weak D call TRBD1 (5 bases). Per the germline V gene, CDR1 is SNHLY and CDR2 is FYNNEI. V was clipped by 7 bases and J by 7 bases, with 14 bases between them. This CDR3 spans 13 amino acids. The CDR3 is CASTPGIRQPQHF. The CDR3, as DNA: TGTGCCAGCACACCAGGGATTAGGCAGCCCCAGCATTTT.

This chain connects TRBV4-1 to TRBJ1-1; D might be TRBD1 (5 bases). There are 15 residues in the CDR3. Trimming removed 2 bases from V and 1 base from J, with 11 bases in between. Germline V lookup: CDR1 MGHRA, CDR2 YSYEKL. The CDR3 DNA is TGCGCCAGCAGCCAACCGGGACTCCCGAACACTGAAGCTTTCTTT. This codes for CASSQPGLPNTEAFF.

The V and J genes are TRBV29-1 and TRBJ1-1; D call uncertain. This CDR3 has 14 amino acids. Trimming pared 2 bases from V and 1 base from J, leaving 11 bases between. From germline, CDR1 is SQVTM and CDR2 ANQGSEA. DNA for the CDR3: TGCAGCGTTGAAAGGGCAGGCTCGAACACTGAAGCTTTCTTT. Its translation is CSVERAGSNTEAFF.

A few counts support this clone. This chain joins TRBV9 and TRBJ2-2; the D is unclear. Germline CDR1 is SGDLS and CDR2 is YYNGEE. With 6 bases removed from V and 5 bases from J, the gap between germline ends came to 14 bases. This CDR3 spans 14 amino acids. As DNA, the CDR3 is TGTGCCAGCAAGTTGCAGCCGGCGACCGGGGAGCTGTTTTTT. Translated: CASKLQPATGELFF. Full variable domain (missing parts from reference TRBV9 and TRBJ2-2): DSGVTQTPKHLITATGQRVTLRCSPRSGDLSVYWYQQSLDQGLQFLIQYYNGEERAKGNILERFSAQQFPDLHSELNLSSLELGDSALYFCASKLQPATGELFFGEGSRLTVL.

The rearrangement links TRBV6-1 to TRBJ2-3; 8 bases fit TRBD1. Germline V gene data show CDR1 as MNHNS and CDR2 as SASEGT. The CDR3 extends over 15 amino acids. Trimming took 6 bases from V and 6 from J; bases not matched to a gene: 11. The CDR3 protein is CASSRGSGGSDTQYF. CDR3 in DNA: TGTGCCAGCAGCAGAGGGTCAGGGGGCAGCGATACGCAGTATTTT.

This chain joins TRBV14 and TRBJ1-1; the match to TRBD1 covers 7 bases. This CDR3 contains 16 residues. J lost 0 bases, V lost 4 bases, and 8 bases had no gene match. Germline assignment: CDR1 SGHDN and CDR2 FVKESK. Written as DNA, the CDR3 is TGTGCCAGCAGCCCGAGACAGGGTTTGATGAACACTGAAGCTTTCTTT. Amino acid sequence: CASSPRQGLMNTEAFF.

The V gene is TRBV9, the J gene TRBJ2-7, with D uncertain. CDR3 size: 14 residues. Trimming left V 3 bases short and J 0 bases short, with 10 bases between. Looked up from germline, CDR1 is SGDLS and CDR2 is YYNGEE. CDR3 sequence: CASSGPEGSYEQYF. CDR3 nucleotide sequence: TGTGCCAGCAGCGGGCCAGAAGGCTCCTACGAGCAGTACTTC.

This chain connects TRBV28 to TRBJ1-2; D perhaps matches TRBD1 (6 bases). Germline CDR1 reads MDHEN; CDR2 reads SYDVKM. Trimming took off 2 bases at V and 6 bases at J, with 19 bases between the two ends. There are 16 residues in the CDR3. The CDR3 region has the DNA TGTGCCAGCAGTTTAGCGGGGGCGCGGAGGTCAAATGGCTACACCTTC. Translating gives CASSLAGARRSNGYTF.

This clone occurred once. The J gene is TRBJ2-2, the V gene TRBV19; D remains ambiguous. This CDR3 contains 16 residues. Germline lookup yields CDR1 LNHDA and CDR2 SQIVND (reference sequence). The V gene lost 4 bases and the J gene lost 2 bases, with 14 bases spanning the gap. The CDR3 sequence: CASSRRVNTNTGELFF. The CDR3 DNA follows: TGTGCCAGTAGTAGAAGAGTTAACACTAACACCGGGGAGCTGTTTTTT. Looking up the rest from reference TRBV19 and TRBJ2-2 gives the full variable domain: DGGITQSPKYLFRKEGQNVTLSCEQNLNHDAMYWYRQDPGQGLRLIYYSQIVNDFQKGDIAEGYSVSREKKESFPLTVTSAQKNPTAFYLCASSRRVNTNTGELFFGEGSRLTVL.

The CDR3 DNA sequence: TGTGCCAGCAAAGGGGGGCGTCGGGGCTACACCTTC. Amino acid sequence: CASKGGRRGYTF. The J gene is TRBJ1-2, the V gene TRBV9; D possibly corresponds to TRBD1 (6 bases). Trimming left V 6 bases short and J 8 bases short, with 14 bases between. The V gene's germline CDR1 is SGDLS and CDR2 YYNGEE. The CDR3 sequence is 12 residues long.

In its sample, this clone was seen once. The V gene is TRBV2, the J gene TRBJ2-5; possibly TRBD2 for D (5 bases). Germline loops: CDR1 SNHLY, CDR2 FYNNEI. Trimming stripped 7 bases from V and 4 bases from J, with 16 bases between. The CDR3 spans 14 residues. DNA for the CDR3: TGTGCCAGCACCAGGACGTCGGCGGGAGAGACCCAGTACTTC. Protein sequence: CASTRTSAGETQYF.

J is TRBJ1-1 and V is TRBV5-4; 8 positions match TRBD1. Germline V CDR1 and CDR2: SGHNT, YYREEE (reference sequence). This CDR3 has 15 amino acids. J lost 1 base, V lost 0 bases, and 2 bases had no gene match. The CDR3 sequence is CASSLVGQGNTEAFF. The CDR3, as DNA: TGTGCCAGCAGCTTGGTAGGACAGGGGAACACTGAAGCTTTCTTT. The full variable domain, completed using reference TRBV5-4 and TRBJ1-1, is ETGVTQSPTHLIKTRGQQVTLRCSSQSGHNTVSWYQQALGQGPQFIFQYYREEENGRGNFPPRFSGLQFPNYSSELNVNALELDDSALYLCASSLVGQGNTEAFFGQGTRLTVV.

The genes are TRBV4-1 and TRBJ1-4; D is perhaps TRBD1 (5 bases). The CDR3 is 14 residues long. Deletions cut 3 bases from V and 8 bases from J, with 13 bases between. From germline, CDR1 is MGHRA and CDR2 YSYEKL. CDR3 loop: CASSHDPKGEKLFF. In DNA, the CDR3 is TGCGCCAGCAGCCATGACCCTAAGGGGGAAAAACTGTTTTTT.

This rearrangement joins TRBV28 to TRBJ1-1, with 7 bases aligning to TRBD1. Germline CDR1 is MDHEN and CDR2 is SYDVKM. V lost 5 bases to trimming and J lost 5 bases; unmatched junction nucleotides: 11. The CDR3 loop spans 15 amino acids. The DNA of the CDR3 is TGTGCCAGCAGTCCCGACAGGGCCCGGAGAACTGAAGCTTTCTTT. It codes for CASSPDRARRTEAFF.

The chain combines TRBV28 with TRBJ2-7, with 7 bases that match TRBD1. Germline CDR1 and CDR2: MDHEN and SYDVKM. The V segment lost 8 bases and the J segment 0 bases; nucleotides outside the gene matches: 4. The CDR3 is made up of 13 amino acids. Written as DNA, the CDR3 is TGTGCCAGCCTGGACAGGAACTCCTACGAGCAGTACTTC. Translated: CASLDRNSYEQYF.

The chain links TRBV5-1 to TRBJ2-5; weak D call: TRBD2 (7 bases). Germline CDR1 and CDR2: SGHRS and YFSETQ. V was trimmed by 4 bases and J by 1 base, leaving 14 bases between them. The CDR3 sequence is 15 residues long. In DNA, the CDR3 is TGCGCCAGCAGCATTTTTAGGGGGGGCCAAGAGACCCAGTACTTC. This codes for CASSIFRGGQETQYF. Full variable domain (missing parts from reference TRBV5-1 and TRBJ2-5): KAGVTQTPRYLIKTRGQQVTLSCSPISGHRSVSWYQQTPGQGLQFLFEYFSETQRNKGNFPGRFSGRQFSNSRSEMNVSTLELGDSALYLCASSIFRGGQETQYFGPGTRLLVL.

J is TRBJ2-7 and V is TRBV4-3, with TRBD2 as a possible D gene (5 bases). Deletions cut 1 base from V and 6 bases from J, with 16 bases between. The CDR3 runs to 15 residues. Germline V CDR1 and CDR2: LGHNA, YSLEER. This chain's CDR3 is CASSQGDGPAGEQYF. CDR3 sequence (DNA): TGCGCCAGCAGCCAAGGGGATGGACCGGCGGGCGAGCAGTACTTC.

The genes are TRBV14 and TRBJ2-7; 7 bases fit TRBD1. Trimming took 3 bases from V and 2 from J; bases not matched to a gene: 4. The CDR3 has 14 residues. Germline V lookup: CDR1 SGHDN, CDR2 FVKESK. CDR3 sequence (DNA): TGTGCCAGCAGCCAGTATGGGACAGCCTACGAGCAGTACTTC. Translation: CASSQYGTAYEQYF.